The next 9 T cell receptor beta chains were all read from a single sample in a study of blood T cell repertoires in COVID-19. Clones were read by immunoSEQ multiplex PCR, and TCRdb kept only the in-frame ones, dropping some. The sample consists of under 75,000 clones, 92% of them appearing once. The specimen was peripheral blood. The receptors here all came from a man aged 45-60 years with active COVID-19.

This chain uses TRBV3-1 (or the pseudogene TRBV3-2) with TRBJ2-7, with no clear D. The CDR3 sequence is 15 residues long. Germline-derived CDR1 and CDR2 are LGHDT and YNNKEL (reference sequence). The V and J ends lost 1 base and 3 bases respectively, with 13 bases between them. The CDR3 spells CASSQVHLVYYEQYF. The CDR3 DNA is TGTGCCAGCAGCCAAGTACATCTAGTCTACTACGAGCAGTACTTC.

In DNA, the CDR3 is TGTGCCAGCAGCTCTTACACAGGGGGCGGAGGTTGGCGCTCAAGGGGCAATCAGCCCCAGCATTTT. Its protein is CASSSYTGGGGWRSRGNQPQHF. The chain recombines TRBV7-8 with TRBJ1-5, with 9 positions matching TRBD1. Germline V lookup: CDR1 SGHVS, CDR2 FQNEAQ. This CDR3 spans 22 amino acids. The ends lost 4 bases at V and 2 bases at J; junction bases unmatched: 24.

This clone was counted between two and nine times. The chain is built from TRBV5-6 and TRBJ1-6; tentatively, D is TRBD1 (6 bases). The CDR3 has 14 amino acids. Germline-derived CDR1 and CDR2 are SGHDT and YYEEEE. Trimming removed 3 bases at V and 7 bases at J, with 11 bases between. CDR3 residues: CASSYPGHNSPLHF. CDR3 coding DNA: TGTGCCAGCAGCTACCCGGGACACAATTCACCCCTCCACTTT.

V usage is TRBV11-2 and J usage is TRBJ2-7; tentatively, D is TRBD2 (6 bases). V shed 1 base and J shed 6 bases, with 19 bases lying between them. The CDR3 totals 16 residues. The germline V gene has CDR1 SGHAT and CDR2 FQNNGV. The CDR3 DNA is TGTGCCAGCAGCTTAGGTCGGGGGTGGGGTTTGGGCGAGCAGTACTTC. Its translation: CASSLGRGWGLGEQYF.

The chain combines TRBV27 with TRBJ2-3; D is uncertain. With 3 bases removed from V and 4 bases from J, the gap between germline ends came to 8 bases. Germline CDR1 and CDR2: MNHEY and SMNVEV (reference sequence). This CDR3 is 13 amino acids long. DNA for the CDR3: TGTGCCAGCAGTTTTAGTCTACCAGATACGCAGTATTTT. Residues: CASSFSLPDTQYF.

This CDR3 reads CASSNPGGWLFF. Written as DNA, the CDR3 is TGCGCCAGCAGCAACCCAGGGGGATGGCTGTTTTTT. The chain couples TRBV5-1 to TRBJ2-2, with 7 positions matching TRBD1. V lost 4 bases to trimming and J lost 13 bases; unmatched junction nucleotides: 7. The V gene's germline CDR1 is SGHRS and CDR2 YFSETQ. CDR3 length: 12 amino acids.

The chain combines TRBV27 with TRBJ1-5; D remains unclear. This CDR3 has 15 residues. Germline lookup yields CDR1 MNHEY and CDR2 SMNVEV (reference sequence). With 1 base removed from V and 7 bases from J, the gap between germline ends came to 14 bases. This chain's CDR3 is CASSLWAAAGQPQHF. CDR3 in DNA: TGTGCCAGCAGTTTATGGGCAGCGGCGGGACAGCCCCAGCATTTT.

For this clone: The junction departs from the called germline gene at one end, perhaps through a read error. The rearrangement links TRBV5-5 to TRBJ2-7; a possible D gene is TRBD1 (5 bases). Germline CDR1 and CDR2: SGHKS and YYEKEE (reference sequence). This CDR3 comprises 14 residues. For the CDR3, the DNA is TGTGCCAGCAGCTTGGCCAGTGGACGGCAGACAGTCAACTTC. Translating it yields CASSLASGRQTVNF.

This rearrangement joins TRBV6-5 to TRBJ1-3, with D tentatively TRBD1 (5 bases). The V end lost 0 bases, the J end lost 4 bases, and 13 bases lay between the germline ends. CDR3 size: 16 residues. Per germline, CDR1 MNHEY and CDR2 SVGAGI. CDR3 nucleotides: TGTGCCAGCAGTTACTCGCGTAGGGGTTACGGAAACACCATATATTTT. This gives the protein CASSYSRRGYGNTIYF.